This entry features one T cell receptor (beta chain) sequence. Unmatched junction bases numbered 6, after V lost 4 bases and J lost 5 bases. Germline V gives CDR1 SGHRS, CDR2 YFSETQ. The length of the CDR3 is 14 residues. This specimen comes from a study of CD8 T cells in Susac syndrome. TCR beta from blood CD8+ and CD4+ T cells was sequenced. It was negative isolation that provided the CD8+ and CD4+ T cells, whereas TEMRA cells were enriched by FACS. The RNA, 0.5 to 1 ug, was put through reverse transcription using random hexamers. Coverage of TCR beta CDR3 amplification by immunoSEQ multiplex PCR extended to 54 Vbeta and 13 Jbeta. TCRdb reprocessed the immunoSEQ multiplex PCR reads via MiXCR and lists one record per CDR3 protein. Among hundreds of thousands of distinct CDR3 sequences, 92% were seen once, and the ten largest hold about 0.13%.

Sequencing was performed on CD8+ T cells from PBMCs. The TCR sequence derives from a human donor with multiple sclerosis. The chain employs TRBV5-1 and TRBJ2-5; 9 positions match TRBD1. CDR3 protein: CASSTQGAYETQYF. CDR3 DNA sequence: TGCGCCAGCAGCACACAGGGGGCATACGAGACCCAGTACTTC.